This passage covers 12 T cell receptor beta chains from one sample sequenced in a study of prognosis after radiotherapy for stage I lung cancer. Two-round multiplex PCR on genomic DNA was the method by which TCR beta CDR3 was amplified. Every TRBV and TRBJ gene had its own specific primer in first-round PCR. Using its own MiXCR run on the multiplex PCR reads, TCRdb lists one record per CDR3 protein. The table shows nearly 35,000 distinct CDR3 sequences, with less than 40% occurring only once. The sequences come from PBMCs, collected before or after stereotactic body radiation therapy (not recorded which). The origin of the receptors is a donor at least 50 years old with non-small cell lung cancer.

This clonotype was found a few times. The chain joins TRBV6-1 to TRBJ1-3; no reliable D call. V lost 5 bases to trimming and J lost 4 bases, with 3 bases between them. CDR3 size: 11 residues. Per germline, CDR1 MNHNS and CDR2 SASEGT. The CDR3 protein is CASSTGNTIYF. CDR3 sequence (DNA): TGTGCCAGCAGTACCGGAAACACCATATATTTT.

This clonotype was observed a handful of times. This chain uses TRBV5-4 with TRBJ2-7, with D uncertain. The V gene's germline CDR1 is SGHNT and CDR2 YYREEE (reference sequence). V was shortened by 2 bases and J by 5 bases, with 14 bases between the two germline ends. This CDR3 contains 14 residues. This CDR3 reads CASSFWTVADEQYF. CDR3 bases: TGTGCCAGCAGCTTCTGGACGGTCGCCGACGAGCAGTACTTC.

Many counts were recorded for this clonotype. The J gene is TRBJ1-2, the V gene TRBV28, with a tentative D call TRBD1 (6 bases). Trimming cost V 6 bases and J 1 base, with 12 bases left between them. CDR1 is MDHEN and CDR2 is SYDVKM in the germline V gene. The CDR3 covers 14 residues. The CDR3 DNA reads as TGTGCCAGCAGGAAGGGGGGCATTAACTATGGCTACACCTTC. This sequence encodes CASRKGGINYGYTF.

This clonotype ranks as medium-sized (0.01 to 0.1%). CDR3 nucleotides: TGTGCCAGCCACAGGGACTATAATTCACCCCTCCACTTT. It encodes CASHRDYNSPLHF. The chain links TRBV6-4 to TRBJ1-6, with D possibly being TRBD1 (6 bases). Trimming removed 8 bases at V and 3 bases at J, with 8 bases between. The length of the CDR3 is 13 residues. CDR1 MRHNA and CDR2 SNTAGT come from the germline V gene.

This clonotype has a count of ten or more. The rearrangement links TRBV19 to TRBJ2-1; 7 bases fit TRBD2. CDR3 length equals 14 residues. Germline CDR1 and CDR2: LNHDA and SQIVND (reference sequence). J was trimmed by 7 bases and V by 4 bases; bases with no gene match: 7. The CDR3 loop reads CASSKRGGENEQFF. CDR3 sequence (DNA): TGTGCCAGTAGTAAGAGGGGAGGGGAGAATGAGCAGTTCTTC.

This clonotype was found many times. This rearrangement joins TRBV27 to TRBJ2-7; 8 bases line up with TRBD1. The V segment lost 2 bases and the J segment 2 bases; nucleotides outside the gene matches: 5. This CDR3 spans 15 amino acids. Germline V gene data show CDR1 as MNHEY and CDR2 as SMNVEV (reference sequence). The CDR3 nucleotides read TGTGCCAGCAGTTTACGTTCCAGGGGGCCCTACGAGCAGTACTTC. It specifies CASSLRSRGPYEQYF.

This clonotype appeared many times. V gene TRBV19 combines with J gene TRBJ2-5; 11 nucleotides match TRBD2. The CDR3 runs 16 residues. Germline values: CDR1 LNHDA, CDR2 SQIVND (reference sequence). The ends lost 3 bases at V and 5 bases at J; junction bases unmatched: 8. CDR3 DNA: TGTGCCAGTAGTATTAGGCTAGCGGGAGGTCGCGAGACCCAGTACTTC. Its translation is CASSIRLAGGRETQYF.

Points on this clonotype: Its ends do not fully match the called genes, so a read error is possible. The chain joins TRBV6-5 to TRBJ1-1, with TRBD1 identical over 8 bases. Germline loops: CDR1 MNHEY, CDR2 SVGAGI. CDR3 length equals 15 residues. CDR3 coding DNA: TGTGTCAGCAGTTACCCTCCTGACAGGGGACCTGAAGCTTCCTTT. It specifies CVSSYPPDRGPEASF.

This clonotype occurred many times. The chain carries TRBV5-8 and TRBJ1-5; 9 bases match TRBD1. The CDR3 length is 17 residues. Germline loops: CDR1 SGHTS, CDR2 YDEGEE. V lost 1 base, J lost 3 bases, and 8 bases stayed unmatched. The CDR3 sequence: CASSLWGGQGPNQPQHF. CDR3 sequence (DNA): TGTGCCAGCAGCTTGTGGGGGGGACAGGGCCCCAATCAGCCCCAGCATTTT.

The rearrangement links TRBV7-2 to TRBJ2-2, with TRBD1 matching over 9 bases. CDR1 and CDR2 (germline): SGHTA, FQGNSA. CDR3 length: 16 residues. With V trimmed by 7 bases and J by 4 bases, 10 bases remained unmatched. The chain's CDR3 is CASTLGQGPSTGELFF. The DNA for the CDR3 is TGTGCCAGCACCCTGGGACAGGGTCCATCCACCGGGGAGCTGTTTTTT. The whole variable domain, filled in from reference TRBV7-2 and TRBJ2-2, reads GAGVSQSPSNKVTEKGKDVELRCDPISGHTALYWYRQSLGQGLEFLIYFQGNSAPDKSGLPSDRFSAERTGGSVSTLTIQRTQQEDSAVYLCASTLGQGPSTGELFFGEGSRLTVL.

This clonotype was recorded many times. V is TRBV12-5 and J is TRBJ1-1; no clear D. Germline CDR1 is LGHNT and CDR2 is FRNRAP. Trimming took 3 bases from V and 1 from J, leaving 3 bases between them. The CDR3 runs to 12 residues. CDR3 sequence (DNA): TGTGCTAGTGGTTTTGGGAACACTGAAGCTTTCTTT. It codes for CASGFGNTEAFF.

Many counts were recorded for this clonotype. This chain's CDR3 is CSARGGGTRHTSSYNEQFF. As DNA, the CDR3 is TGCAGTGCTAGAGGGGGCGGGACCCGCCATACGAGCTCCTACAATGAGCAGTTCTTC. The V call is TRBV20-1, the J call TRBJ2-1; weak D call: TRBD2 (6 bases). The V end lost 1 base, the J end lost 0 bases, and 22 bases lay between the germline ends. Germline values: CDR1 DFQATT, CDR2 SNEGSKA (reference sequence). The CDR3 is 19 residues long.